This T cell receptor (beta chain) was sequenced in a study of blood T cells in healthy people across ages. The CDR3 runs to 15 residues. Germline lookup yields CDR1 SEHNR and CDR2 FQNEAQ (reference sequence). Concerning this clonotype itself: As yet, its antigen is unknown.

Using a J-beta primer mix together with a sample-barcoded 5' primer, a second PCR was run for roughly 7 to 12 cycles. TCRdb passed the 5' RACE reads through MiXCR, listing each CDR3 protein once. The sample lists over 450,000 distinct CDR3 sequences, nearly 25% seen once, with 7.5% to 9% in the top ten. Study outcomes and limitations: Per million T cells, TCR beta diversity dropped about linearly as age rose. Naive T cell percentage showed a strong correlation with TCR beta diversity.

The same data also contributed to another study, on T cells of mothers and their children. As reported in that work: Donation was provided by three healthy Caucasian mothers along with their six children.

Sequenced: blood. The chain carries TRBV7-9 and TRBJ2-1, with D possibly being TRBD1 (6 bases). The J call may be mistaken, given a closer DNA end match to TRBJ2-7. This sequence was found in a boy aged 5-17 years in good health. DNA of the CDR3: TGTGCCAGCAGCTTACGTCCAGGGGAAGGGAACGAGCAGTACTTC. It specifies CASSLRPGEGNEQYF.